This TCR beta chain comes out of a study of T cells after yellow fever vaccination. Study results and caveats: Detected again after the booster were most primary-vaccination clones, at 95% to 97% CD4 and nearly 90% CD8. Researchers cautioned that FACS-sorted repertoires could harbor abundant clonotypes contaminating from the bulk population. Clonotypes found in both CD4 and CD8 compartments made up a small share.

It was through 5'RACE template switching that TCR cDNA was made, with a universal primer site and UMIs added. One entry per CDR3 protein, called by TCRdb with MiXCR from the 5' RACE reads. Altogether around 600,000 distinct CDR3 sequences are present, more than 9% being singletons, with the ten largest covering around 14%. This clonotype appeared many times. Antigen: not known. The receptor was derived from a man aged 30-40 years who received the YFV17D yellow fever vaccine. The sample in question was PBMCs, obtained on the day of the yellow fever booster vaccination.

Here the CDR3 reads CAIRATGENTEAFF. The DNA of the CDR3 is TGTGCCATCAGAGCGACAGGGGAGAACACTGAAGCTTTCTTT. This chain links TRBV10-3 with TRBJ1-1, with 8 bases matching TRBD1. Germline V gene sequence: CDR1 ENHRY, CDR2 SYGVKD. Trimming removed 6 bases from V and 1 base from J; junction bases left unmatched: 4. CDR3 length: 14 residues.